A selection of T cell receptor beta chains follows, all from one sample in a study of T cells in Graves' hyperthyroidism and ophthalmopathy. Each CDR3 protein is one row after TCRdb ran MiXCR on the multiplex PCR reads. The table includes about 290,000 distinct CDR3 sequences, approximately 17% detected once. The sample comprised blood. These receptor sequences come from a man aged 25-40 years with Graves' hyperthyroidism. The CDR3 runs from the conserved cysteine through the conserved F or W. Fields, in order: J gene, clone size, D gene, V gene, CDR3 protein, CDR3 DNA. The D gene is left open where the match is weak. The size field is filled for only some rows; it gives once, few, many or a size class.

j_call: TRBJ2-2; clone_size: few; d_call: TRBD1; v_call: TRBV30; cdr3_aa: CAWDRGELSTGELFF; cdr3_nt: TGTGCCTGGGACAGGGGGGAATTGAGTACCGGGGAGCTGTTTTTT
j_call: TRBJ2-2; clone_size: few; d_call: TRBD2; v_call: TRBV11-2; cdr3_aa: CASRPLKLAGAGELFF; cdr3_nt: TGTGCCAGCAGACCACTAAAACTAGCGGGAGCCGGGGAGCTGTTTTTT
j_call: TRBJ1-1; clone_size: NA; d_call: NA; v_call: TRBV5-6; cdr3_aa: CASSLKRNTEAFF; cdr3_nt: TGTGCCAGCAGCTTGAAGAGGAACACTGAAGCTTTCTTT
j_call: TRBJ1-2; clone_size: NA; d_call: NA; v_call: TRBV7-9; cdr3_aa: CASKWDTHGYTF; cdr3_nt: TGTGCCAGCAAGTGGGACACCCATGGCTACACCTTC
j_call: TRBJ2-5; clone_size: few; d_call: NA; v_call: TRBV6-1; cdr3_aa: CASSESQGRQETQYF; cdr3_nt: TGTGCCAGCAGTGAAAGTCAGGGGCGGCAAGAGACCCAGTACTTC
j_call: TRBJ2-1; clone_size: many; d_call: TRBD2; v_call: TRBV9; cdr3_aa: CASSGTSPFDEQFF; cdr3_nt: TGTGCCAGCAGCGGGACTAGTCCTTTCGATGAGCAGTTCTTC
j_call: TRBJ2-7; clone_size: many; d_call: TRBD2; v_call: TRBV20-1; cdr3_aa: CSATGTSGSASYEQYF; cdr3_nt: TGCAGTGCCACCGGGACTAGCGGGAGCGCCTCCTACGAGCAGTACTTC
j_call: TRBJ2-1; clone_size: many; d_call: TRBD2; v_call: TRBV20-1; cdr3_aa: CSAVAGFPYNEQFF; cdr3_nt: TGCAGTGCGGTAGCGGGGTTCCCCTACAATGAGCAGTTCTTC
j_call: TRBJ2-1; clone_size: many; d_call: TRBD2; v_call: TRBV5-1; cdr3_aa: CASSLGTSGSGNEQFF; cdr3_nt: TGCGCCAGCAGCTTGGGGACTAGCGGGAGTGGAAATGAGCAGTTCTTC
j_call: TRBJ1-1; clone_size: many; d_call: TRBD1; v_call: TRBV19; cdr3_aa: CASSPRQGGLLNTEAFF; cdr3_nt: TGTGCCAGTAGTCCCCGACAGGGTGGTCTCCTGAACACTGAAGCTTTCTTT
j_call: TRBJ2-1; clone_size: NA; d_call: NA; v_call: TRBV15; cdr3_aa: CATSRDRTSEQFF; cdr3_nt: TGTGCCACCAGCAGAGATCGTACGAGTGAGCAGTTCTTC